This T cell receptor beta chain was identified during a study of regulatory T cells in long-lasting Graves disease. Study-wide findings and caveats: Peripheral blood, not thyroid tissue, was the sole material studied.

The V gene lost 0 bases and the J gene lost 4 bases, with 17 bases spanning the gap. The CDR3 loop spans 16 amino acids. The germline CDR1 and CDR2 sequences are SGDLS and YYNGEE. This clonotype was seen only a few times. The antigen remains undetermined. iRepertoire HTBI primers and Arm-PCR of CDR3 regions built TCR beta libraries. TCRdb recomputed calls from the multiplex PCR reads with MiXCR, one row per CDR3 protein. The table lists over 300,000 distinct CDR3 sequences, 15% of them singletons, with about 20% in the top ten. The time point: newly diagnosed GD, antithyroid drugs for less than 3 months. Generation of the TCR library employed RNA extracted from PBMCs.

The source of this sequence is a female donor with Graves disease. This chain links TRBV9 with TRBJ2-7; D might be TRBD2 (6 bases). The input for sequencing was peripheral blood mononuclear cells (PBMCs), taken at new diagnosis, from a patient treated with antithyroid drugs. CDR3 residues: CASSVGGEIKEYEQYF. The CDR3, as DNA: TGTGCCAGCAGCGTAGGCGGGGAGATAAAAGAGTACGAGCAGTACTTC.